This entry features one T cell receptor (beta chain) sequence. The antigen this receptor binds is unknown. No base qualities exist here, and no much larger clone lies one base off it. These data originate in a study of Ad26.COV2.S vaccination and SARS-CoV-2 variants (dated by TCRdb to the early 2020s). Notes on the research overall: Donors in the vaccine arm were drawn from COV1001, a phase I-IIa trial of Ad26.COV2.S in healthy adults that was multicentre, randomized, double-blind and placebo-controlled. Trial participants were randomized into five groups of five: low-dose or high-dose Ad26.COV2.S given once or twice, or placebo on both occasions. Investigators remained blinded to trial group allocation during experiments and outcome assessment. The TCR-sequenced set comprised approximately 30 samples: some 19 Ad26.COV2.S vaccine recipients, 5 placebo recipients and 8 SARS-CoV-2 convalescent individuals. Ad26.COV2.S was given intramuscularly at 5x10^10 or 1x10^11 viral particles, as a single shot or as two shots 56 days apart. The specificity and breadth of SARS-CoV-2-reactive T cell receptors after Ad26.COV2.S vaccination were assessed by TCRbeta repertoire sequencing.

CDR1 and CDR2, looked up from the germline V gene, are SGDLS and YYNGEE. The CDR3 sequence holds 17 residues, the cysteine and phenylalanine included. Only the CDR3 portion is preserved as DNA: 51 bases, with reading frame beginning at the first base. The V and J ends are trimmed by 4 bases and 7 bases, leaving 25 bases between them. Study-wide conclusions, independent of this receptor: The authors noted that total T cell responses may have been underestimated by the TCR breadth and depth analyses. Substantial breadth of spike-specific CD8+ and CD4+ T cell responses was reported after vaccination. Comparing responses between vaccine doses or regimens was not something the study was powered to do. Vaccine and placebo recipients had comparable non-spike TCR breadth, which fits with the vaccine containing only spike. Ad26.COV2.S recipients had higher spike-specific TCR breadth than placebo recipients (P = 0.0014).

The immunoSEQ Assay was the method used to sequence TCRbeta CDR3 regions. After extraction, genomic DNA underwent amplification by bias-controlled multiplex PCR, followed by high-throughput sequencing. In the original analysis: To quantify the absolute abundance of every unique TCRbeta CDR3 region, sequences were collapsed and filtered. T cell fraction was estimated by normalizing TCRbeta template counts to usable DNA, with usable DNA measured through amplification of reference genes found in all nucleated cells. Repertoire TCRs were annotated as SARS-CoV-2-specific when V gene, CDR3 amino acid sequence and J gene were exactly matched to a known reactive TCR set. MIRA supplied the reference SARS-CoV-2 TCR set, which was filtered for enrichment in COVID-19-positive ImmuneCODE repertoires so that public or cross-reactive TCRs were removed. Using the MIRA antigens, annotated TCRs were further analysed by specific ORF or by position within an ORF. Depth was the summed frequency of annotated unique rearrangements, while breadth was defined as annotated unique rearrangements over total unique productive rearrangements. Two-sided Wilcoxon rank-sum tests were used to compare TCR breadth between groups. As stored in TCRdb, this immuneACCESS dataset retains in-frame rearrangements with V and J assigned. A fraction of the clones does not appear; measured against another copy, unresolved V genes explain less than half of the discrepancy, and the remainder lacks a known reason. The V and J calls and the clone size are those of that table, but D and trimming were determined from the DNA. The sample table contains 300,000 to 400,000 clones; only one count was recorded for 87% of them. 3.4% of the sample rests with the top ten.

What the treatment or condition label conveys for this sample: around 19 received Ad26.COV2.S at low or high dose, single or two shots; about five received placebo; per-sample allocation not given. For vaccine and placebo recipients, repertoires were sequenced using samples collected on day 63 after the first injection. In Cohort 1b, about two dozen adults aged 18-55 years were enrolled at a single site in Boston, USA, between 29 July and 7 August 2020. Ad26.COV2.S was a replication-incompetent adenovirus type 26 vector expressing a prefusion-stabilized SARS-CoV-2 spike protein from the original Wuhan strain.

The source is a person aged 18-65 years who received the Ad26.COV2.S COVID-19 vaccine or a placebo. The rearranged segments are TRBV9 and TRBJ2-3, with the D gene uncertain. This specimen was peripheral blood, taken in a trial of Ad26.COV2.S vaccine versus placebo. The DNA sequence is TGTGCCAGCAGCCCCCCTCTCCCCCCGTTCAAAGTCAATACGCAGTATTTT. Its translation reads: CASSPPLPPFKVNTQYF. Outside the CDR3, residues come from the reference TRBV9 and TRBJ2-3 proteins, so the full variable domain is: DSGVTQTPKHLITATGQRVTLRCSPRSGDLSVYWYQQSLDQGLQFLIQYYNGEERAKGNILERFSAQQFPDLHSELNLSSLELGDSALYFCASSPPLPPFKVNTQYFGPGTRLTVL.